These T cell receptor beta chains were read from a single sample in a study of T cell responses to AZD1222 COVID-19 vaccine. TCRdb's table, derived via immunoSEQ multiplex PCR, lists solely in-frame clones and lacks some. The sample lists 200,000 or so clones; almost 95% were seen once. Sequencing used peripheral blood, obtained on day 0 of AZD1222 vaccination. The receptors were gathered from an adult in good health. CDR3s include the opening cysteine and the closing phenylalanine or tryptophan. The D gene is left open where the match is weak. Clone size, where shown, is once, few, many, or a class for clones that have expanded.

>TRBJ2-7|.|17|TRBD2|TRBV7-2
CASSSRGSSGRAYEQYF
TGTGCCAGCAGCTCAAGGGGTAGTAGCGGGAGGGCCTACGAGCAGTACTTC
>TRBJ1-1|.|13|.|TRBV10-1
CASSGGEDTEAFF
TGCGCCAGCAGTGGTGGGGAAGACACTGAAGCTTTCTTT
>TRBJ2-1|.|15|.|TRBV4-2
CASSPSGPTYNEQFF
TGTGCCAGCAGCCCAAGCGGGCCAACCTACAATGAGCAGTTCTTC
>TRBJ1-5|.|14|.|TRBV27
CASSEGRMSQPQHF
TGTGCCAGCAGTGAGGGGCGGATGAGTCAGCCCCAGCATTTT
>TRBJ1-1|.|18|TRBD1|TRBV18
CASSPGPGGAGGYTEAFF
TGTGCCAGCTCACCGGGCCCAGGGGGCGCGGGGGGGTACACTGAAGCTTTCTTT
>TRBJ1-1|.|12|.|TRBV29-1
CSVGYRAGPAFF
TGCAGCGTTGGGTACAGGGCGGGTCCAGCTTTCTTT
>TRBJ2-7|.|12|.|TRBV5-1
CASSLGRNEQYF
TGCGCCAGCAGCTTGGGCAGGAACGAGCAGTACTTC
>TRBJ1-2|few|15|.|TRBV3-1/TRBV3-2
CASTSRRAGTYGYTF
TGTGCCAGCACCTCTAGACGGGCAGGGACCTATGGCTACACCTTC
>TRBJ2-2|.|16|TRBD1|TRBV2
CASSFWTGQDTGELFF
TGTGCCAGCAGCTTTTGGACAGGGCAAGACACCGGGGAGCTGTTTTTT
>TRBJ1-2|.|16|TRBD1|TRBV28
CASSTSTGAASYGYTF
TGTGCCAGCAGTACCTCAACAGGGGCTGCTAGCTATGGCTACACCTTC
>TRBJ1-1|.|12|.|TRBV28
CASSPLVGEAFF
TGTGCCAGCAGTCCTCTGGTGGGGGAAGCTTTCTTT
>TRBJ2-2|.|15|TRBD2|TRBV7-8
CASGTGTSITGELFF
TGTGCCAGCGGAACCGGGACTAGCATCACCGGGGAGCTGTTTTTT
>TRBJ2-1|.|12|.|TRBV5-4
CASAQGWHEQFF
TGTGCCAGCGCTCAGGGTTGGCATGAGCAGTTCTTC
>TRBJ1-1|.|14|.|TRBV29-1
CSVALGMGNTEAFF
TGCAGCGTTGCTCTCGGGATGGGGAACACTGAAGCTTTCTTT
>TRBJ2-7|.|16|.|TRBV5-6
CASSWTRVRQLDEQYF
TGTGCCAGCAGCTGGACGCGGGTACGACAGTTGGACGAGCAGTACTTC
>TRBJ1-2|.|13|.|TRBV6-2/TRBV6-3
CASSYARDYGYTF
TGTGCCAGCAGTTACGCCAGGGACTATGGCTACACCTTC
>TRBJ1-1|once|13|TRBD1|TRBV6-5
CASRTGAGTEAFF
TGTGCCAGCAGAACAGGGGCGGGCACTGAAGCTTTCTTT
>TRBJ2-5|.|17|TRBD2|TRBV30
CAWSVQVFSGRWKTQYF
TGTGCCTGGAGTGTACAAGTCTTCAGCGGGAGGTGGAAGACCCAGTACTTC
>TRBJ1-2|.|14|.|TRBV6-1
CASSELGGNYGYTF
TGTGCCAGCAGTGAGCTCGGCGGTAACTATGGCTACACCTTC
>TRBJ2-7|.|14|.|TRBV6-5
CASRPGHLPYEQYF
TGTGCCAGCAGACCGGGACACCTACCCTACGAGCAGTACTTC
>TRBJ2-1|.|17|TRBD2|TRBV6-1
CASSENMGGRSTNEQFF
TGTGCCAGCAGTGAAAATATGGGCGGGAGGTCTACGAATGAGCAGTTCTTC
>TRBJ1-2|.|18|.|TRBV5-6
CASSLGRLGRLLDYGYTF
TGTGCCAGCAGCTTGGGCCGCTTGGGGCGGCTGTTAGACTATGGCTACACCTTC